This TCR beta chain was sequenced during a study of OX40 agonist ivuxolimab in advanced cancers. At the level of the study: Hepatocellular carcinoma, melanoma, renal cell or head and neck cancer occurred in dose-escalation patients. Partial responses were achieved by three patients, of whom one had hepatocellular carcinoma and two had cutaneous melanoma.

Patients were excluded for autoimmune disease history or systemic immunosuppression. The timepoints at which blood was sampled were baseline, cycle 4 day 1, and cycle 7 day 1. Method: immunoSEQ multiplex PCR; TCRdb's copy keeps in-frame clones and lacks some. The sample lists under 85,000 clones, 90% to 95% occurring once. V lost 3 bases, J lost 6 bases, and 14 bases lay in between. Germline CDR1 and CDR2: MGHDK and SYGVNS. The CDR3 consists of 15 residues. This chain uses TRBV25-1 with TRBJ1-4, with TRBD1 as a possible D gene (5 bases). The sequence came from an adult with an advanced solid tumor such as melanoma, head and neck, liver or kidney cancer. Source: CD4+ or CD8+ T cells sorted from blood, taken in a trial of the OX40 agonist ivuxolimab. The CDR3 here is CASSEAGRLDEKLFF. The CDR3 region has the DNA TGTGCCAGCAGTGAGGCGGGACGGCTTGATGAAAAACTGTTTTTT.